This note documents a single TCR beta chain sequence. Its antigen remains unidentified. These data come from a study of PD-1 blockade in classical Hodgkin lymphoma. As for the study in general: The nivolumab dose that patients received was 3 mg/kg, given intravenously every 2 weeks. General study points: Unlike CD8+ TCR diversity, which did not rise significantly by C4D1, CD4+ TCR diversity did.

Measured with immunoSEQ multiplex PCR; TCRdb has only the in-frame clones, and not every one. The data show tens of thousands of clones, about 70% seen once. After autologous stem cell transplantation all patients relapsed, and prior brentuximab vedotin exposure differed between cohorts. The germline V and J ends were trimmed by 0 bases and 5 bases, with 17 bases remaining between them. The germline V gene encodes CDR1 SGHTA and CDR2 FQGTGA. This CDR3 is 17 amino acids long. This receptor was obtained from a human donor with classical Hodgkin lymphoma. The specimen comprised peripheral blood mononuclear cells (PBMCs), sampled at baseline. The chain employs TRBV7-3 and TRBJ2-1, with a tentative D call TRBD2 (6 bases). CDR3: CASSLTPGTPGDNEQFF. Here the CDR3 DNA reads TGTGCCAGCAGCTTAACCCCTGGGACTCCGGGGGACAATGAGCAGTTCTTC.